This TCR beta chain came from a study of OX40 agonist ivuxolimab in advanced cancers. Turning to the study itself: People in dose escalation had one of these cancers: hepatocellular carcinoma, melanoma, renal cell or head and neck cancer. Partial responses were achieved by three patients: one hepatocellular carcinoma, two cutaneous melanoma. Study observations and caveats: The work left the antigen specificity of expanded peripheral T cells undetermined.

In regard to this clone: Antigen: not known.

Produced via immunoSEQ multiplex PCR; TCRdb's table is partial and in-frame only. The profile shows 50,000 to 55,000 clones, about 80% of them singletons. V was clipped by 1 base and J by 7 bases, with 8 bases between them. Germline lookup yields CDR1 KGHSH and CDR2 LQKENI. This CDR3 has 14 amino acids. The sequences come from CD4+ or CD8+ T cells sorted from blood, collected in a trial of the OX40 agonist ivuxolimab. This receptor was obtained from an adult with an advanced solid tumor such as melanoma, head and neck, liver or kidney cancer. This chain uses TRBV18 with TRBJ1-6, with D tentatively TRBD1 (5 bases). CDR3 in DNA: TGTGCCAGCTCACCACGAACAGGAAATTCACCCCTCCACTTT. Its translation: CASSPRTGNSPLHF.